Described below is a single TCR beta chain sequence and its context. The antigen remains undetermined. TCRdb independently ran MiXCR on the reads; one entry per CDR3 protein. The repertoire has fewer than 850,000 distinct CDR3 sequences, just under 30% of them found once; the top ten carry 10% to 15%. The sample belongs to a study of T cell repertoires in cytomegalovirus infection. For the study at large: Recently described HLA-C-restricted plus well-studied HLA-B-restricted CMV epitopes were used. From public TCR beta signatures came an indication of both CMV infection and matching HLA type.

The CDR3 extends over 16 amino acids. Germline V CDR1 and CDR2: KGHSH, LQKENI. V was clipped by 3 bases and J by 2 bases, with 16 bases between them. Overall study findings and caveats: HLA-C-restricted TCR beta clonotypes specific for CMV led the ex vivo response. CMV carriers having the relevant HLA were flagged by cumulative public TCR beta family frequency.

The chain has TRBV18 and TRBJ2-5; D is unresolved. The sequence was obtained from a human donor in good health (CMV status not recorded). Some clones in this sample may be carry-over from other donors' samples. The sample here was cultured CD8+ T cells from PBMCs, taken from culture after CMV antigen stimulation. CDR3 bases: TGTGCCAGCTCACCCCGCCCCCACGAAAGGCAAGAGACCCAGTACTTC. The encoded protein is CASSPRPHERQETQYF.